This T cell receptor beta chain comes out of a study of T cell repertoires in cytomegalovirus infection. Study context: The study used recently identified HLA-C-restricted and well-studied HLA-B-restricted CMV epitopes. TCR beta signatures that were public indicated CMV infection and matching HLA type. Findings and limits, study-wide: Based on cumulative public TCR beta family frequency, carriers of CMV plus the relevant HLA were identified.

Germline CDR1 reads LNHNV; CDR2 reads YYDKDF (reference sequence). This CDR3 has 14 residues. The V gene lost 0 bases and the J gene lost 6 bases, with 10 bases spanning the gap. For this clonotype: Its antigen remains unidentified.

Each CDR3 protein gets one entry after TCRdb re-called the reads with MiXCR. This table has a few hundred thousand distinct CDR3 sequences, under 25% appearing once. Material: cultured PBMCs, obtained from culture after CMV antigen stimulation. This rearrangement joins TRBV15 to TRBJ2-3, with D possibly matching TRBD2 (6 bases). This clonotype originated in a human donor in good health (CMV status not recorded). Some clones in this sample may be carry-over from other donors' samples. CDR3 nucleotides: TGTGCCACCAGCAGAGACGGGAGAGGGGATACGCAGTATTTT. It codes for CATSRDGRGDTQYF.